These T cell receptor beta chains were read from a single sample in a study of regulatory T cells in long-lasting Graves disease. TCRdb re-called the multiplex PCR reads with MiXCR, one entry per CDR3 protein. The sample gives 200,000 to 250,000 distinct CDR3 sequences, 20% to 25% of which show up once; 14% is in the top ten. This specimen was peripheral blood mononuclear cells (PBMCs), taken at new diagnosis, from a patient treated with antithyroid drugs. All receptors derive from a female donor with Graves disease. Both conserved end residues are part of each CDR3. The D gene is left open where the match is weak. Clone size, where shown, is once, few, many, or a class for clones that have expanded.

j_gene,d_gene,abundance,len,v_gene,CDR3nt,CDR3aa
TRBJ2-1,TRBD2,many,15,TRBV5-4,TGTGCCAGCAGCACGGCGGGGGATTCCTACAATGAGCAGTTCTTC,CASSTAGDSYNEQFF
TRBJ1-5,-,-,16,TRBV7-9,TGTGCCAGCAACTTAGCGGCAGGGACGGGCAATCAGCCCCAGCATTTT,CASNLAAGTGNQPQHF
TRBJ1-1,-,many,14,TRBV5-1,TGCGCCAGTCAACCGGGGCCTTCGAACACTGAAGCTTTCTTT,CASQPGPSNTEAFF
TRBJ2-5,-,many,14,TRBV19,TGTGCCAGTAGTGGGGGTGCAGGGAAAGAGACCCAGTACTTC,CASSGGAGKETQYF
TRBJ2-7,-,many,14,TRBV4-1,TGCGCCAGCAGCCAGGGACTTCGGTCCTACGAGCAGTACTTC,CASSQGLRSYEQYF
TRBJ2-5,TRBD2,many,17,TRBV20-1,TGCAGTGCCGTCCCTAGCGGGAGTCTTATACCCGCGGAGACCCAGTACTTC,CSAVPSGSLIPAETQYF
TRBJ2-3,TRBD2,-,21,TRBV2,TGTGCCAGCAGTGAACCTGGGGGACTAGCGGGGGCCCCCACTAGCACAGATACGCAGTATTTT,CASSEPGGLAGAPTSTDTQYF
TRBJ2-7,TRBD2,many,15,TRBV30,TGTGCCTGGAGTCCCCAGGGACTAGCGGGAGGCGAGCAGTACTTC,CAWSPQGLAGGEQYF
TRBJ2-5,TRBD1,few,15,TRBV6-9,TGTGCCAGCAGTTATGAAGGGGGCGCACATGAGACCCAGTACTTC,CASSYEGGAHETQYF
TRBJ1-4,-,-,14,TRBV20-1,TGCAGTGCACAAACAGGGTCGGGCTTGGAAAAACTGTTTTTT,CSAQTGSGLEKLFF